This T cell receptor (beta chain) is from a study of blood T cell repertoires in COVID-19. Study information: Both acute and convalescent COVID-19 samples were obtained from the United States, Italy and Spain. The cDNA or gDNA used as material had been derived from T cells, B-cell-depleted T cells, or PBMCs.

The trim removed 2 bases at V and 4 bases at J, leaving 4 bases unmatched. Germline V gene data show CDR1 as GTSNPN and CDR2 as SVGIG (reference sequence). This CDR3 has 13 amino acids. Authors' methods: It was from reference gene primer amplification that nucleated cell counts were estimated. The assay was immunoSEQ multiplex PCR, and TCRdb's table has in-frame clones only and misses some. V and J calls and clone size are as listed in that table; D and trimming were resolved from the DNA. The data hold 45,000 to 50,000 clones, with about nine tenths observed a single time. This clone was detected a few times.

Sequencing was done on a sample of peripheral blood. The chain carries TRBV30 and TRBJ1-2; 7 bases align to TRBD1. The source is a human donor in a cohort sampled during active COVID-19. CDR3 nucleotides: TGTGCCTGGAGTCGGGACAGACCCTATGGCTACACCTTC. This gives the protein CAWSRDRPYGYTF.